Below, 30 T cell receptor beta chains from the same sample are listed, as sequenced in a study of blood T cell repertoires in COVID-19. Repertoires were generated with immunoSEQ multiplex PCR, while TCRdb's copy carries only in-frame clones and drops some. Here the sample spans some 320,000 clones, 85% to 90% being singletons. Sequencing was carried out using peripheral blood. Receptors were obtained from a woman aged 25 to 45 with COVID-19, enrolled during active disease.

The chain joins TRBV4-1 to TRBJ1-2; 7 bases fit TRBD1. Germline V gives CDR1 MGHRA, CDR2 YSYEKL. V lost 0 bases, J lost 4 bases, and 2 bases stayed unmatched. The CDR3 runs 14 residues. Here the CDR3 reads CASSQEGTAYGYTF. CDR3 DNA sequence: TGCGCCAGCAGCCAAGAGGGGACAGCCTATGGCTACACCTTC.

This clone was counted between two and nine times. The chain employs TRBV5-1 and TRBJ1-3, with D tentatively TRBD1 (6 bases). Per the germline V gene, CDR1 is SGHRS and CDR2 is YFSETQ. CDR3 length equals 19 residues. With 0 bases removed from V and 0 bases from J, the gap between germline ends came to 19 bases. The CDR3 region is CASSLGGTLTLSSGNTIYF. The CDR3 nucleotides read TGCGCCAGCAGCTTGGGGGGGACACTCACCTTAAGCTCTGGAAACACCATATATTTT.

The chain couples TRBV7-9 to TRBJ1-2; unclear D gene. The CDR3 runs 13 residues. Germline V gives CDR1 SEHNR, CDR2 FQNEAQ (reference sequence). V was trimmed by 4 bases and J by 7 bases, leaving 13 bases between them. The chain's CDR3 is CASSYVFPGGYTF. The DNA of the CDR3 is TGTGCCAGCAGCTATGTCTTTCCAGGTGGCTACACCTTC.

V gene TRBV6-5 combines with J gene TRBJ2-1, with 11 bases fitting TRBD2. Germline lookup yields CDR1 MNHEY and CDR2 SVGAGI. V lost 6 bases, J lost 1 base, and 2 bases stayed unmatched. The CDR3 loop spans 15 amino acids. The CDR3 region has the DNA TGTGCCAGCAGACGACTAGCGGGGTCCTACAATGAGCAGTTCTTC. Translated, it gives CASRRLAGSYNEQFF.

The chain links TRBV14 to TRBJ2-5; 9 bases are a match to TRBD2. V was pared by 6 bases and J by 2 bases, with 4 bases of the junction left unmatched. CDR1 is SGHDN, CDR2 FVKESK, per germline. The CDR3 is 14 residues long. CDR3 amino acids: CASSMRGGQETQYF. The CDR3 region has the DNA TGTGCCAGCAGTATGCGGGGGGGACAAGAGACCCAGTACTTC.

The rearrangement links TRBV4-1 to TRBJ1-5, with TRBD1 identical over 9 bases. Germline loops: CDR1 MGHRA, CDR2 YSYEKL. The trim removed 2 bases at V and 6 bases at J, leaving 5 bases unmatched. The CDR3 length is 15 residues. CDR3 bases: TGCGCCAGCAGCCAAATAACAGGGGGCGGTCAGCCCCAGCATTTT. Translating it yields CASSQITGGGQPQHF.

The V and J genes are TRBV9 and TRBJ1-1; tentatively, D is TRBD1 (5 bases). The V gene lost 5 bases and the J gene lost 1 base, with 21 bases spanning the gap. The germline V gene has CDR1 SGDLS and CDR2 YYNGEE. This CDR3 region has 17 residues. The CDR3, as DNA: TGTGCCAGCAGTCGTAATAGCCGCTGGGACTGGAACACTGAAGCTTTCTTT. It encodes CASSRNSRWDWNTEAFF.

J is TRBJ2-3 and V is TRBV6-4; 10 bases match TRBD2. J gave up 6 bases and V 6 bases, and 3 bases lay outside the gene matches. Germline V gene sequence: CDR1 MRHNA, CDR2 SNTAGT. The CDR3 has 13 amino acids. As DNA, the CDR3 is TGTGCCAGCAGGAGCGGGGGGGCCGATACGCAGTATTTT. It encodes CASRSGGADTQYF.

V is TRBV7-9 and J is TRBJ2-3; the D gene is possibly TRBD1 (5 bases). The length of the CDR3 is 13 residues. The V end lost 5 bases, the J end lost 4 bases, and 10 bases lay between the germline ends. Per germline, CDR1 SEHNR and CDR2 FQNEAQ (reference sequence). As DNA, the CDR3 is TGTGCCAGCAGCGTTAGGGGCCCAGATACGCAGTATTTT. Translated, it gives CASSVRGPDTQYF.

The CDR3 here is CASSLTRNNEQFF. The CDR3 coding sequence is TGTGCCAGCAGTTTAACTAGAAACAATGAGCAGTTCTTC. V is TRBV28 and J is TRBJ2-1, with D possibly TRBD2 on 5 matching bases. The V gene lost 2 bases and the J gene lost 5 bases, with 7 bases spanning the gap. CDR3 length equals 13 residues. The V gene's germline CDR1 is MDHEN and CDR2 SYDVKM.

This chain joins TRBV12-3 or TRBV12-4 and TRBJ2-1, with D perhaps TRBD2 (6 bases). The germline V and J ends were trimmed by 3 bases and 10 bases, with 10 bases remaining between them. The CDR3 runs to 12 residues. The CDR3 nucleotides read TGTGCCAGCAGTTTGGGGGGTGGGGAGCAGTTCTTC. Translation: CASSLGGGEQFF.

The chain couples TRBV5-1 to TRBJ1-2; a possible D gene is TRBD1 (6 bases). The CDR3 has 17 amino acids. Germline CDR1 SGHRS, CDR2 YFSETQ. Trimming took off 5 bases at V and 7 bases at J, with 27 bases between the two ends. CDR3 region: CASSFTAAGRGLGGYTF. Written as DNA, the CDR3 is TGCGCCAGCAGTTTTACAGCTGCGGGCAGGGGTTTAGGTGGCTACACCTTC.

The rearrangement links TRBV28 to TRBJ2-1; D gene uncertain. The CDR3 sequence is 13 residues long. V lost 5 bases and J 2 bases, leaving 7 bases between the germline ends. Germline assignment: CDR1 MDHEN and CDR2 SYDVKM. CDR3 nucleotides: TGTGCCAGCAGTCGAGTAACCTACAATGAGCAGTTCTTC. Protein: CASSRVTYNEQFF.

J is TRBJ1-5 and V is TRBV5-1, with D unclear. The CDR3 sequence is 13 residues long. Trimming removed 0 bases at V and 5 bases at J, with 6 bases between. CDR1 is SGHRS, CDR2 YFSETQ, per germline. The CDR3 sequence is CASSLAGYQPQHF. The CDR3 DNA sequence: TGCGCCAGCAGCTTGGCGGGGTATCAGCCCCAGCATTTT.

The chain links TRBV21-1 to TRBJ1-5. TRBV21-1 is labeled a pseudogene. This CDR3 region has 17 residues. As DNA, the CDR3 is TGTGCCAGCAGCAAATATGGGGGGGGGTGTAGCAATCAGCCCCAGCATTTT. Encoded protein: CASSKYGGGCSNQPQHF.

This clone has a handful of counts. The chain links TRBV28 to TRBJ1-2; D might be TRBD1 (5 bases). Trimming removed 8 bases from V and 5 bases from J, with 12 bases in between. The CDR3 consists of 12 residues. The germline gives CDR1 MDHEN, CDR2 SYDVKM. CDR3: CASRQINYGYTF. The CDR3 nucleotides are TGTGCCAGCCGACAGATAAATTATGGCTACACCTTC.

CDR3 nucleotides: TGTGCCAGCAGCTTAGGCTCGGGGTCTGGCTACACCTTC. Residues: CASSLGSGSGYTF. The chain uses TRBV5-6 and TRBJ1-2; unclear D gene. The germline CDR1 and CDR2 sequences are SGHDT and YYEEEE. The CDR3 covers 13 residues. V lost 2 bases to trimming and J lost 7 bases, with 12 bases between them. Full variable domain (remainder filled in from reference TRBV5-6 and TRBJ1-2): DAGVTQSPTHLIKTRGQQVTLRCSPKSGHDTVSWYQQALGQGPQFIFQYYEEEERQRGNFPDRFSGHQFPNYSSELNVNALLLGDSALYLCASSLGSGSGYTFGSGTRLTVV.

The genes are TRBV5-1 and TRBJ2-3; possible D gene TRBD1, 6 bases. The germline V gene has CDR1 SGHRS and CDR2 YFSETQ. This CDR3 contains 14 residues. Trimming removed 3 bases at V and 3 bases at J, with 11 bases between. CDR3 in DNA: TGCGCCAGCAGCTCAGGACAGTTGACAGATACGCAGTATTTT. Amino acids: CASSSGQLTDTQYF.

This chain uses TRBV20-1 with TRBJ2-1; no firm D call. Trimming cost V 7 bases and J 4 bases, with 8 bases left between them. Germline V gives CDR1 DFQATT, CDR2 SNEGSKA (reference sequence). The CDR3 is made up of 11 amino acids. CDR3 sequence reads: CSVGGYNEQFF. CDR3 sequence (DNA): TGCAGTGTAGGCGGATACAATGAGCAGTTCTTC.

CDR3 in amino acids: CATTSGWSNEQFF. The DNA of the CDR3 is TGTGCTACTACTAGCGGGTGGAGCAATGAGCAGTTCTTC. The chain is built from TRBV12-5 and TRBJ2-1; 9 bases line up with TRBD2. There are 13 residues in the CDR3. The germline gives CDR1 LGHNT, CDR2 FRNRAP. Germline trimming cut 10 bases from V and 6 bases from J; bases unmatched to any gene: 7.

CDR3 nucleotides: TGTGCCAGCAGACTCAGGGATGGTGGCAATCAGCCCCAGCATTTT. Its protein is CASRLRDGGNQPQHF. The V call is TRBV2, the J call TRBJ1-5; TRBD1 is a possible D gene (5 bases). The CDR3 runs to 15 residues. Trimming took off 6 bases at V and 2 bases at J, with 14 bases between the two ends. The germline gives CDR1 SNHLY, CDR2 FYNNEI. The full variable domain, completed using reference TRBV2 and TRBJ1-5, is EPEVTQTPSHQVTQMGQEVILRCVPISNHLYFYWYRQILGQKVEFLVSFYNNEISEKSEIFDDQFSVERPDGSNFTLKIRSTKLEDSAMYFCASRLRDGGNQPQHFGDGTRLSIL.

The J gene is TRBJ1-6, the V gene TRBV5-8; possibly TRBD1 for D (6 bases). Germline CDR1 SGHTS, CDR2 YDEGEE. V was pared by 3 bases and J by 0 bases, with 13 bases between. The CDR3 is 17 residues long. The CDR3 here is CASSSLGASSYNSPLHF. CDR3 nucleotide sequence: TGTGCCAGCAGCTCCCTGGGGGCCAGCTCCTATAATTCACCCCTCCACTTT. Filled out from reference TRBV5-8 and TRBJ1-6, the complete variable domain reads EAGVTQSPTHLIKTRGQQATLRCSPISGHTSVYWYQQALGLGLQFLLWYDEGEERNRGNFPPRFSGRQFPNYSSELNVNALELEDSALYLCASSSLGASSYNSPLHFGNGTRLTVT.

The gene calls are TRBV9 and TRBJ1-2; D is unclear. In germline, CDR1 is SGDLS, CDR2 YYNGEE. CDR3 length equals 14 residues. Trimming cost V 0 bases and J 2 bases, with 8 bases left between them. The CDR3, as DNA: TGTGCCAGCAGCGTAGCTACTCTAAACTATGGCTACACCTTC. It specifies CASSVATLNYGYTF.

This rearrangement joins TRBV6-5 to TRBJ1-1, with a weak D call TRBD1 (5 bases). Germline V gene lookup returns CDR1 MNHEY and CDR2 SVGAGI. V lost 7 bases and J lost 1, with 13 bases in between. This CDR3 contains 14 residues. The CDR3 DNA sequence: TGTGCCAGCACCCTGGGGGGAGAGAACACTGAAGCTTTCTTT. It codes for CASTLGGENTEAFF.

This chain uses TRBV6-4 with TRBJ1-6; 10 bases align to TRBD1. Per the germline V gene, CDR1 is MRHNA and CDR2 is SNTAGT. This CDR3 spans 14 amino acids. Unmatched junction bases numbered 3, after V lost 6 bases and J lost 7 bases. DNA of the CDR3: TGTGCCAGCAGGGAGGGACAGGGGAATTCACCCCTCCACTTT. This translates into CASREGQGNSPLHF.

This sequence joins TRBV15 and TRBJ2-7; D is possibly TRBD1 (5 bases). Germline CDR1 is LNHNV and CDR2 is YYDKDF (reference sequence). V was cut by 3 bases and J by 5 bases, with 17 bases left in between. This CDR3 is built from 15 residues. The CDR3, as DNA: TGTGCCACCAGCAGCACCCTGGACAATCTGCACGAGCAGTACTTC. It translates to CATSSTLDNLHEQYF.

The CDR3 region is CASSLQANTEAFF. Here the CDR3 DNA reads TGTGCCAGCAGCTTGCAGGCTAACACTGAAGCTTTCTTT. The genes are TRBV5-6 and TRBJ1-1; D is ambiguous. The V gene's germline CDR1 is SGHDT and CDR2 YYEEEE. CDR3 length: 13 amino acids. The V gene lost 1 base and the J gene lost 2 bases, with 6 bases spanning the gap.

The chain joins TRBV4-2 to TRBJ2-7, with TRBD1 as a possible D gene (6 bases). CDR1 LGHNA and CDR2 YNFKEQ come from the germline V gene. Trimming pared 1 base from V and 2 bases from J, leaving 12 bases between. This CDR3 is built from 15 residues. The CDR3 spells CASSQGSDRAYEQYF. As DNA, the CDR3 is TGTGCCAGCAGCCAAGGATCGGACAGAGCCTACGAGCAGTACTTC.

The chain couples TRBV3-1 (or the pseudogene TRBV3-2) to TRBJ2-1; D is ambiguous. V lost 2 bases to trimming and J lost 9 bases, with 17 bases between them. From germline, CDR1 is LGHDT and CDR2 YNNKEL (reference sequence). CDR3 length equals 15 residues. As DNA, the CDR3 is TGTGCCAGCAGCCAACCTCAACCTTCACGGGTTGAGCAGTTCTTC. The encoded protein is CASSQPQPSRVEQFF.

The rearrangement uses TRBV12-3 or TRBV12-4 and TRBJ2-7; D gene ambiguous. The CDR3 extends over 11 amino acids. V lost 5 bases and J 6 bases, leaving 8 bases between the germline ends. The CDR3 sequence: CASSASSEQYF. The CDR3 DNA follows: TGTGCCAGCAGTGCAAGTAGCGAGCAGTACTTC.